The clone carrying this TCR beta chain was seen repeatedly, ten times or more. As processed by the authors: It was from reference gene primer amplification that nucleated cell counts were estimated. Data came from immunoSEQ multiplex PCR; TCRdb stores just in-frame clones and leaves some out. The V and J calls and clone size come from that table; D and trimming were worked out from the DNA. The sample holds 200,000 to 250,000 clones, about nine tenths seen once. The data derive from a study of blood T cell repertoires in COVID-19. As for the study in general: Samples came from the United States, Italy and Spain, spanning acute and convalescent COVID-19.

The study drew participants aged about 18 to 90 years from fewer than 30 US areas. The TCR originated in a young woman who had recovered from COVID-19. Material: PBMCs or T cells enriched from blood (not recorded which).

CDR3 nucleotide sequence: TGTGCCAGTAGTATTCTGGCCGATAGCAATCAGCCCCAGCATTTT. This translates into CASSILADSNQPQHF. This chain uses TRBV19 with TRBJ1-5; D unresolved. The germline V gene encodes CDR1 LNHDA and CDR2 SQIVND (reference sequence). The V end lost 3 bases, the J end lost 0 bases, and 9 bases lay between the germline ends. The CDR3 is 15 amino acids. The full variable domain, in which reference TRBV19 and TRBJ1-5 provide the parts outside the CDR3, is DGGITQSPKYLFRKEGQNVTLSCEQNLNHDAMYWYRQDPGQGLRLIYYSQIVNDFQKGDIAEGYSVSREKKESFPLTVTSAQKNPTAFYLCASSILADSNQPQHFGDGTRLSIL.